This T cell receptor (beta chain) originates from a study of naive and memory T cell subsets. General observations from the study: Higher TCR numbers at tuberculin sites reflect T cell infiltration, per interpretation.

This clonotype was seen repeatedly, ten times or more. The antigen remains undetermined. Specified treatment: skin biopsy from PPD injection site in Mantoux-positive individual. The library had UMIs added by 3' ligation of an oligonucleotide to TCR cDNA. Individuals with a positive Mantoux test gave biopsies from PPD-injected skin. Cells were not sorted; total RNA input targeted roughly 1 to 1,100 ng. Four PCR rounds used nested alpha and beta constant region primers plus the SP2 primer. MiXCR was run by TCRdb on the UMI-ligation and nested PCR reads, yielding one entry per CDR3 protein. The table has roughly 13,000 distinct CDR3 sequences, roughly 5% seen once; the top ten hold approximately 8.9%. This receptor was obtained from an adult in good health. The material was skin, obtained from a tuberculin skin test site.

CDR3 residues: CASSLTRKDTQYF. In DNA, the CDR3 is TGTGCCAGCAGTTTGACGCGCAAAGATACGCAGTATTTT. V gene TRBV12-3 or TRBV12-4 combines with J gene TRBJ2-3; D is uncertain. V was pared by 3 bases and J by 5 bases, with 9 bases between. The CDR3 runs to 13 residues.